This T cell receptor beta chain was identified during a study of blood T cell repertoires in COVID-19. Adults between about 18 and 95 years of age took part from approximately 24 US areas. TCRdb keeps only in-frame clones here, not all; method: immunoSEQ multiplex PCR. The sample includes about 240,000 clones, around 90% seen only once; the top ten take 2.5% to 3%. Trimming took off 7 bases at V and 1 base at J, with 10 bases between the two ends. The CDR3 contains 13 residues. Sequencing was performed on PBMCs or T cells enriched from blood (not recorded which). This clonotype originated in a young woman with acute COVID-19. The V and J genes are TRBV12-3 or TRBV12-4 and TRBJ1-1, with D perhaps TRBD1 (5 bases). The CDR3 DNA sequence: TGTGCCAGCAACCAGGGAGGGAACACTGAAGCTTTCTTT. Its protein product is CASNQGGNTEAFF.